Shown below are 7 T cell receptor beta chains from a single sample sequenced in a study of T cells in Graves' hyperthyroidism and ophthalmopathy. RNA transcripts provided the source from which TCR beta CDR3 regions were amplified. The HTBI set primed first-round TCR CDR3 RT-PCR. From the multiplex PCR reads, TCRdb called clonotypes with MiXCR, one entry per CDR3 protein. The sample consists of more than 450,000 distinct CDR3 sequences, approximately 20% of them appearing once. Source material: blood. All receptors come from a man aged 35 to 55 with Graves' ophthalmopathy.

This clonotype was detected only once. V usage is TRBV6-1 and J usage is TRBJ2-2, with D perhaps matching TRBD2 (5 bases). V shed 8 bases and J shed 6 bases, with 19 bases lying between them. The CDR3 covers 15 residues. Per germline, CDR1 MNHNS and CDR2 SASEGT. DNA for the CDR3: TGTGCCAGCCGACGCCCGGACGTCGGGGCCGGGGAGCTGTTTTTT. Amino acid sequence: CASRRPDVGAGELFF.

V and J are TRBV9 and TRBJ1-1, with 10 bases aligning to TRBD1. Germline trimming cut 0 bases from V and 4 bases from J; bases unmatched to any gene: 6. The CDR3 has 16 amino acids. Per the germline V gene, CDR1 is SGDLS and CDR2 is YYNGEE. The CDR3 DNA sequence: TGTGCCAGCAGCGTAGGACAGGGGGCCGGGGGCACTGAAGCTTTCTTT. The encoded protein is CASSVGQGAGGTEAFF.

This clonotype has more than one count but fewer than ten. The V gene is TRBV20-1, the J gene TRBJ2-5, with TRBD2 matching over 9 bases. Germline assignment: CDR1 DFQATT and CDR2 SNEGSKA (reference sequence). Unmatched junction bases numbered 11, after V lost 5 bases and J lost 7 bases. The CDR3 runs to 14 residues. The CDR3 protein is CSAQAGGVLGTQYF. The DNA for the CDR3 is TGCAGTGCTCAAGCGGGGGGCGTCTTGGGGACCCAGTACTTC.

A few counts support this clonotype. The V gene is TRBV7-9, the J gene TRBJ1-2; D gene ambiguous. Trimming pared 7 bases from V and 7 bases from J, leaving 25 bases between. CDR3 length: 16 residues. Germline V gene data show CDR1 as SEHNR and CDR2 as FQNEAQ (reference sequence). CDR3 residues: CASTPTHQAASGGYTF. CDR3 DNA: TGTGCCAGCACCCCTACCCATCAAGCCGCTAGCGGTGGCTACACCTTC. Full variable domain (remainder filled in from reference TRBV7-9 and TRBJ1-2): DTGVSQNPRHKITKRGQNVTFRCDPISEHNRLYWYRQTLGQGPEFLTYFQNEAQLEKSRLLSDRFSAERPKGSFSTLEIQRTEQGDSAMYLCASTPTHQAASGGYTFGSGTRLTVV.

The rearrangement links TRBV7-9 to TRBJ1-2, with 11 nucleotides matching TRBD1. V shed 7 bases and J 4 bases; nucleotides not matched to a gene: 11. Germline CDR1 SEHNR, CDR2 FQNEAQ (reference sequence). The CDR3 loop spans 16 amino acids. In nucleotides, the CDR3 is TGTGCCAGCACCCTAAGCGGACAGGGGGCGACCTATGGCTACACCTTC. Translated, it gives CASTLSGQGATYGYTF.

CDR3 region: CSGLGLRQGAYNEQFF. CDR3 bases: TGCAGCGGCTTGGGCCTTCGACAGGGGGCGTACAATGAGCAGTTCTTC. The V and J genes are TRBV29-1 and TRBJ2-1; 10 bases map to TRBD1. V shed 7 bases, J shed 4 bases, and the junction held 13 bases outside the gene matches. Per germline, CDR1 SQVTM and CDR2 ANQGSEA. This CDR3 region has 16 residues.

This rearrangement joins TRBV28 to TRBJ1-1; D perhaps matches TRBD1 (5 bases). Trimming left V 4 bases short and J 6 bases short, with 15 bases between. Germline lookup yields CDR1 MDHEN and CDR2 SYDVKM. The CDR3 runs 14 residues. CDR3 amino acids: CASSSVQGTSEAFF. The DNA of the CDR3 is TGTGCCAGCAGTTCCGTCCAGGGTACCTCTGAAGCTTTCTTT.